Detailed here is one TCR beta chain. Profiling relied on immunoSEQ multiplex PCR, and the TCRdb table lists in-frame clones only, not all of them. The table lists approximately 60,000 clones, around 93% of them singletons. The CDR3 contains 14 residues. With 2 bases clipped from V and 9 bases from J, the junction kept 7 bases outside the gene matches. CDR1 is SGHNT and CDR2 is YENEEA in the germline V gene. This record comes from a study of T cell changes during pregnancy in multiple sclerosis. The chain combines TRBV11-3 with TRBJ1-2; TRBD1 aligns across 9 bases. This clonotype was obtained from a female donor with multiple sclerosis, enrolled in a pregnancy study. This specimen consisted of CD4+ T cells from peripheral blood mononuclear cells, obtained before pregnancy. The CDR3 loop reads CASSLQRDRESYTF. CDR3 in DNA: TGTGCCAGCAGCTTACAAAGGGACAGGGAGAGCTACACCTTC.